This T cell receptor beta chain appears in the sequencing data of a study of T cells in localized non-small cell lung cancer. This CDR3 spans 14 amino acids. The germline V and J ends were trimmed by 4 bases and 2 bases, with 13 bases remaining between them. CDR1 SGDLS and CDR2 YYNGEE come from the germline V gene. Sequenced by immunoSEQ multiplex PCR; TCRdb stores in-frame clones only, minus some. The data show approximately 57,000 clones, roughly 89% seen once. This TCR came from a woman aged 35-75 years with stage I lung adenocarcinoma. The source material was peripheral blood, sampled before any cancer treatment. V gene TRBV9 combines with J gene TRBJ2-7, with unresolved D. Written as DNA, the CDR3 is TGTGCCAGCAGCCCGACTGATCGAACCTACGAGCAGTACTTC. It yields the protein CASSPTDRTYEQYF. The full variable domain, completed using reference TRBV9 and TRBJ2-7, is DSGVTQTPKHLITATGQRVTLRCSPRSGDLSVYWYQQSLDQGLQFLIQYYNGEERAKGNILERFSAQQFPDLHSELNLSSLELGDSALYFCASSPTDRTYEQYFGPGTRLTVT.